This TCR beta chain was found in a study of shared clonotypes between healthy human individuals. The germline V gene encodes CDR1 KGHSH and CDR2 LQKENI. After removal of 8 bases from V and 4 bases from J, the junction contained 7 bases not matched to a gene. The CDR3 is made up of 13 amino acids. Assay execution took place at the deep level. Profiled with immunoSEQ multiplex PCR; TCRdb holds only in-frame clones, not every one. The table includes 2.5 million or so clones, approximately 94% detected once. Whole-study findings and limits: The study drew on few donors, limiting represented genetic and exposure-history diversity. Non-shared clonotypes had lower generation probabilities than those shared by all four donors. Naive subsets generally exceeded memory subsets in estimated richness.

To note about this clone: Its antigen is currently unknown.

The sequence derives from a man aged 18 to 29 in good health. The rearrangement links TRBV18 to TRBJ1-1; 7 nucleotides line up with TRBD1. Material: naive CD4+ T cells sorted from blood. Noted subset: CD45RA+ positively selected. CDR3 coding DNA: TGTGCCAGCCGCGGACAGGAAACCACTGAAGCTTTCTTT. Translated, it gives CASRGQETTEAFF.